This T cell receptor beta chain was documented in a study of CD8+ T cells in alopecia areata (dated by TCRdb to 2016 to 2019). In the study overall: The treated patients, all with moderate-to-severe alopecia areata, were enrolled in an open-label pilot trial of oral tofacitinib given at 5 to 10 mg twice daily. Tofacitinib was administered for 6 to 18 months, and 6 months of follow-up off drug were then conducted to assess delayed response and recurrence. Disease severity in treated patients was measured with the SALT score, which quantifies the percentage of affected scalp surface area. High-throughput TCRbeta sequencing was used to examine T cell clonal expansion in alopecia areata in both the C3H/HeJ mouse model and human patients. Human TCRbeta sequencing covered scalp tissue and sorted CD4+ and CD8+ peripheral blood T cells from patchy and totalis/universalis alopecia areata patients and healthy controls. Tofacitinib-treated patients had biopsies at baseline and at 4 and 24 weeks of treatment, with a later scalp biopsy in several patients. Scalp clonality was compared among normal scalp (n=4), patchy alopecia areata scalp (n=8), and alopecia totalis/universalis scalp (n=8). The RNA source kit depended on sample type: the PAXgene miRNA kit for fixed scalp, the miRNeasy kit for PBMCs, and the RNeasy kit for mouse skin. TCRbeta CDR3 regions were amplified by immunoSEQ multiplex PCR with 35 Vbeta forward and 13 Jbeta reverse primers. The paper as a whole reports these results and caveats: Tofacitinib significantly decreased scalp clonality and the number of expanded CD8+ clones among the top 100 scalp clones. Scalp TCR repertoire analysis is complicated because resident alphabeta T cells in normal human skin are also sequenced, whereas mouse skin is dominated by gammadelta T cells. TCR sequences shared between patients were less clear than in mice, possibly partly because of HLA diversity in the patient population. During tofacitinib treatment, many expanded lesional clones stuck around in both scalp and blood, and this persistence may partly explain why relapse happens after treatment is stopped. Lesional scalp, especially in alopecia totalis/universalis, showed higher clonality and more expanded CD8+ clones than normal scalp, suggesting antigenic drive. The treated cohort was small, with a single nonresponder, so links between baseline CD8+ expansion and response need larger studies.

On this clone: No cognate antigen has been identified for it. Base quality data are lacking; no much larger clone is found one base away.

The meaning of the sample's treatment or condition label: oral pan-JAK inhibitor, 5-10 mg twice daily. Lesional scalp punch biopsies and peripheral blood were obtained from alopecia areata patients. PBMCs were isolated by density centrifugation and stained for CD3, CD4 and CD8, after which CD4+ and CD8+ T cells were sorted on a FACSAria. Trimming costs V 0 bases and J 0 bases, and their ends lie 7 bases apart. From the germline V gene, CDR1 is MNHNS and CDR2 is SASEGT. The CDR3 spans 15 residues, from the cysteine through the phenylalanine. The read is trimmed to its CDR3 DNA, 45 bases read in frame from base 1. To prepare the library, the immunoSEQ multiplex PCR assay was applied. For TCR sequencing, RNA was extracted from every sample and reverse transcribed into cDNA to serve as template. SuperScript III was used for first-strand cDNA synthesis, primed with a 2:1 mix of oligo-dT and random hexamers. Amplification bias was assessed with a synthetic immune receptor repertoire, and residual bias was removed computationally. The source study handled its data this way. After raw reads were preprocessed to remove errors, the CDR3 was defined following IMGT conventions as running from the conserved cysteine to phenylalanine. Clonality was calculated as 1 minus Shannon entropy normalized by log2 of the number of productive unique TCRs. Whether each scalp clone was CD4 or CD8 was inferred by checking scalp TCRbeta sequences against the CD4 and CD8 repertoires from sorted blood. TCRdb took this table from immuneACCESS and kept in-frame rearrangements with V and J called. Such tables lack part of the clones; where checked against another copy, unresolved V genes explain under half of the gap, and the rest is unexplained. The V and J calls and clone size are taken from that table; D and trimming were inferred from the DNA. The sample table records more than 200,000 clones; about 40% of these occur just once. The top ten clones comprise 2% to 3% of the sample.

Rearrangement joined TRBV6-1 to TRBJ2-3; the D assignment is uncertain and may be TRBD1 or TRBD2, with 5 bases supporting each. The input for sequencing was CD4+ T cells sorted from blood, taken at approximately week 36, from a patient treated with tofacitinib. The TCR originated in a human donor with alopecia areata. The CDR3 in this case is CASSEAGPSTDTQYF. The bases read TGTGCCAGCAGTGAAGCGGGACCTAGCACAGATACGCAGTATTTT.